The subject of this entry is one TCR beta chain. The antigen remains undetermined. This sample stems from a study of post-analysis software for immune sequencing data. Study in general: The disease courses covered relapsing-remitting, secondary progressive and progressive-relapsing multiple sclerosis. Study-wide findings and caveats: Versus controls, multiple sclerosis patients showed significantly lower diversity (normalized Chao1).

Presence of unique molecular identifiers characterized the TCR beta cDNA libraries. Using its own MiXCR run on the PCR reads, TCRdb lists one record per CDR3 protein. The sample includes about 810,000 distinct CDR3 sequences, about 57% of them seen just once. The receptor was derived from a girl aged 5 to 17 with multiple sclerosis. Sequences were obtained from blood.

The CDR3 here is CSASRSDRSHNEQYF. CDR3 in DNA: TGCAGTGCTAGTCGGTCCGACAGGTCCCACAATGAGCAGTACTTC. The chain employs TRBV20-1 and TRBJ2-1; perhaps TRBD1 as D (6 bases). Judging by the DNA end, TRBJ2-7 fits better; the J call may be wrong. The CDR3 totals 15 residues. CDR1 is DFQATT, CDR2 SNEGSKA, per germline (reference sequence).